One sample yielded the 14 T cell receptor beta chains listed below, sequenced in a study of Ad26.COV2.S vaccination and SARS-CoV-2 variants. Generated by immunoSEQ multiplex PCR, the TCRdb table keeps only in-frame clones and is missing some. The table includes roughly 380,000 clones, roughly 85% detected once. Sample treatment: roughly 20 received Ad26.COV2.S at low or high dose, single or two shots; a few received placebo; per-sample allocation not given. Collection of the samples took place on day 63 after the first injection of vaccine or placebo. This specimen was peripheral blood, taken in a trial of Ad26.COV2.S vaccine versus placebo. Receptor source: a person aged 18-60 years who received the Ad26.COV2.S COVID-19 vaccine or a placebo.

This chain connects TRBV18 to TRBJ2-3; D ambiguous. CDR3 length: 13 residues. Germline-derived CDR1 and CDR2 are KGHSH and LQKENI. Trimming stripped 4 bases from V and 3 bases from J, with 8 bases between. The CDR3 nucleotides read TGTGCCAGCTCACTGGGTACTACAGATACGCAGTATTTT. Translated, it gives CASSLGTTDTQYF.

The rearrangement uses TRBV30 and TRBJ1-5; D not resolved. Trimming cost V 2 bases and J 5 bases, with 13 bases left between them. The CDR3 is 14 residues long. CDR1 GTSNPN and CDR2 SVGIG come from the germline V gene (reference sequence). The DNA for the CDR3 is TGTGCCTGGAGTCCACGAGGTGGGGATCAGCCCCAGCATTTT. Protein product: CAWSPRGGDQPQHF.

This clone was seen a handful of times. The chain uses TRBV6-2 or TRBV6-3 and TRBJ2-7; D unresolved. Germline V lookup: CDR1 MNHEY, CDR2 SVGEGT. V gave up 2 bases and J gave up 6 bases, with 20 bases separating them. The length of the CDR3 is 16 residues. This CDR3 is CASSYPIISLTPEQYF. Written as DNA, the CDR3 is TGTGCCAGCAGTTACCCCATCATAAGCTTAACCCCCGAGCAGTACTTC.

The rearrangement joins TRBV7-8 to TRBJ2-7, with 9 bases that match TRBD2. Germline CDR1 reads SGHVS; CDR2 reads FQNEAQ. The CDR3 sequence is 16 residues long. The trim removed 3 bases at V and 0 bases at J, leaving 6 bases unmatched. The CDR3 region has the DNA TGTGCCAGCAGCTTCCCAGGCGGGGGGGCCTCCTACGAGCAGTACTTC. Encoded protein: CASSFPGGGASYEQYF.

The chain is built from TRBV28 and TRBJ2-1, with D possibly matching TRBD1 (6 bases). From germline, CDR1 is MDHEN and CDR2 SYDVKM. The CDR3 length is 12 residues. The V end was cut by 3 bases, the J end by 13 bases, with 13 bases between. CDR3 protein: CASSFRDIAQFF. For the CDR3, the DNA is TGTGCCAGCAGTTTCCGGGACATAGCTCAGTTCTTC.

In this sample, this clone turned up a few times. The chain couples TRBV24-1 to TRBJ1-2; D unclear. V lost 4 bases and J lost 4, with 12 bases in between. This CDR3 contains 14 residues. Germline CDR1 KGHDR, CDR2 SFDVKD. The CDR3, as DNA: TGTGCCACCAGTGACCCCGGACGGACCTATGGCTACACCTTC. As protein: CATSDPGRTYGYTF.

The chain combines TRBV19 with TRBJ2-4; D might be TRBD1 or TRBD2, each matching 5 bases. Germline V gene sequence: CDR1 LNHDA, CDR2 SQIVND (reference sequence). The ends were cut back, 6 bases at V and 0 bases at J, with 9 bases in the middle. The CDR3 runs to 14 residues. The CDR3 spells CASSKGTAKNIQYF. In nucleotides, the CDR3 is TGTGCCAGTAGCAAAGGGACAGCCAAAAACATTCAGTACTTC.

This chain links TRBV5-1 with TRBJ2-2; possible D gene TRBD1, 6 bases. V was trimmed by 0 bases and J by 1 base, leaving 13 bases between them. Germline V lookup: CDR1 SGHRS, CDR2 YFSETQ. The CDR3 is made up of 17 amino acids. The DNA for the CDR3 is TGCGCCAGCAGCTTGGCTTCCGGGACAATGAACACCGGGGAGCTGTTTTTT. Amino acid sequence: CASSLASGTMNTGELFF.

This clone has just one count. The rearrangement links TRBV6-1 to TRBJ1-1; unclear D gene. The V and J ends lost 1 base and 1 base respectively, with 16 bases between them. Germline lookup yields CDR1 MNHNS and CDR2 SASEGT. The CDR3 length is 17 residues. The CDR3 region has the DNA TGTGCCAGCAGTGAAGTAAGAACCTTCAGTGCGAACACTGAAGCTTTCTTT. It codes for CASSEVRTFSANTEAFF.

The CDR3 sequence: CASSALPRKDSTSYEQYF. DNA for the CDR3: TGCGCCAGCAGTGCCCTCCCGCGTAAGGACAGCACATCCTACGAGCAGTACTTC. The gene calls are TRBV23-1 and TRBJ2-7, with D possibly matching TRBD1 (6 bases). TRBV23-1 is identified as an open reading frame with a role that is uncertain. The CDR3 spans 18 residues. V lost 5 bases to trimming and J lost 1 base, with 24 bases between them.

This chain uses TRBV18 with TRBJ2-7; no firm D call. Germline CDR1 reads KGHSH; CDR2 reads LQKENI. The V end was cut by 4 bases, the J end by 4 bases, with 11 bases between. This CDR3 comprises 13 residues. The CDR3 protein is CASSLSTQYEQYF. The CDR3 DNA reads TGTGCCAGCTCACTCTCGACGCAATACGAGCAGTACTTC.

V usage is TRBV11-2 and J usage is TRBJ2-7; D is uncertain. Trimming removed 2 bases at V and 4 bases at J, with 9 bases between. Germline CDR1 SGHAT, CDR2 FQNNGV. This CDR3 spans 13 amino acids. CDR3 bases: TGTGCCAGCAGCTTACAGACCAGTTACGAGCAGTACTTC. It codes for CASSLQTSYEQYF.

This sequence joins TRBV2 and TRBJ2-1, with D possibly called TRBD1 or TRBD2 (6 bases each). The length of the CDR3 is 15 residues. CDR1 and CDR2 from the germline V gene are SNHLY and FYNNEI. Trimming removed 2 bases from V and 8 bases from J, with 16 bases in between. The CDR3 DNA reads as TGTGCCAGCAGTGAAAGGGGGGCTAGGGGCGATGAGCAGTTCTTC. Translated: CASSERGARGDEQFF.

The chain joins TRBV4-1 to TRBJ1-4; D is unclear. V lost 2 bases to trimming and J lost 0 bases, with 7 bases between them. Germline V gene lookup returns CDR1 MGHRA and CDR2 YSYEKL. This CDR3 spans 15 amino acids. The CDR3 reads CASSQYTTTNEKLFF. CDR3 coding DNA: TGCGCCAGCAGCCAATATACTACAACTAATGAAAAACTGTTTTTT.